Following are 22 T cell receptor beta chains from one sample sequenced in a study of blood T cell repertoires in COVID-19. Some clones are missing from TCRdb's copy, which holds only in-frame ones; the method was immunoSEQ multiplex PCR. The table records 200,000 to 250,000 clones, 86% of them present only once. Sequencing used PBMCs or T cells enriched from blood (not recorded which). The receptors derive from a middle-aged woman with acute COVID-19.

This clone was detected a few times. The rearrangement joins TRBV4-2 to TRBJ2-3, with 7 bases fitting TRBD2. V dropped 0 bases and J dropped 3; count of bases not matched to a gene: 6. This CDR3 comprises 16 residues. CDR1 is LGHNA, CDR2 YNFKEQ, per germline. This CDR3 reads CASSQDFGGGTDTQYF. DNA for the CDR3: TGTGCCAGCAGCCAAGATTTCGGGGGAGGGACAGATACGCAGTATTTT.

This clone was observed a few times. Here the CDR3 reads CASSTRVDEAFF. Here the CDR3 DNA reads TGTGCCAGTAGTACCAGGGTGGATGAAGCTTTCTTT. The chain carries TRBV19 and TRBJ1-1, with D tentatively TRBD1 (5 bases). The CDR3 extends over 12 amino acids. V dropped 4 bases and J dropped 7 bases, with 10 bases sitting between them. The V gene's germline CDR1 is LNHDA and CDR2 SQIVND (reference sequence).

This sequence joins TRBV15 and TRBJ2-3; TRBD1 aligns across 10 bases. Germline V gene data show CDR1 as LNHNV and CDR2 as YYDKDF (reference sequence). The trim removed 4 bases at V and 5 bases at J, leaving 12 bases unmatched. The CDR3 covers 17 residues. The CDR3 DNA is TGTGCCACCAGCAAACCGACAGGGGGCGGCTTAGGAGATACGCAGTATTTT. This codes for CATSKPTGGGLGDTQYF.

This clone was detected only once. This chain links TRBV7-8 with TRBJ2-3, with 7 bases identical to TRBD2. The ends lost 5 bases at V and 6 bases at J; junction bases unmatched: 14. Per germline, CDR1 SGHVS and CDR2 FQNEAQ. There are 16 residues in the CDR3. Here the CDR3 reads CASSPRRGGGSDTQYF. CDR3 DNA sequence: TGTGCCAGCAGCCCCCGACGCGGGGGAGGATCGGATACGCAGTATTTT.

The V and J genes are TRBV18 and TRBJ1-4; D gene uncertain. V shed 1 base and J shed 8 bases, with 14 bases lying between them. The CDR3 length is 15 residues. The germline V gene has CDR1 KGHSH and CDR2 LQKENI. The CDR3 region has the DNA TGTGCCAGCTCACCACAACGGTCCCTGGAGGAAAAACTGTTTTTT. Translation: CASSPQRSLEEKLFF.

The chain carries TRBV10-3 and TRBJ1-6, with D uncertain. Between the trimmed V and J ends, which lost 0 bases and 0 bases, there was a span of 21 bases. This CDR3 contains 21 residues. CDR1 and CDR2 from the germline V gene are ENHRY and SYGVKD. The DNA for the CDR3 is TGTGCCATCAGTGAGTCCTCGCTAACGTTAGGAGGAAGCTCCTATAATTCACCCCTCCACTTT. Its translation: CAISESSLTLGGSSYNSPLHF.

This clone was counted ten times or more. The chain links TRBV5-6 to TRBJ1-2, with a weak D call TRBD1 (6 bases). Looked up from germline, CDR1 is SGHDT and CDR2 is YYEEEE. CDR3 length equals 13 residues. The germline V and J ends were trimmed by 2 bases and 7 bases, with 12 bases remaining between them. The CDR3 is CASSFQGIAGYTF. The CDR3 region has the DNA TGTGCCAGCAGCTTTCAGGGGATCGCTGGCTACACCTTC.

As DNA, the CDR3 is TGCGCCAGCAGCTCCCACCACAACTTTAATAGCGGGGGGAGCTCCTACAATGAGCAGTTCTTC. Translation gives CASSSHHNFNSGGSSYNEQFF. This chain joins TRBV5-1 and TRBJ2-1; 10 bases fit TRBD2. After removal of 3 bases from V and 0 bases from J, the junction contained 18 bases not matched to a gene. From germline, CDR1 is SGHRS and CDR2 YFSETQ. This CDR3 is built from 21 residues.

The chain has TRBV6-1 and TRBJ2-5; TRBD1 agrees at 9 bases. The CDR3 is 15 residues long. The V gene's germline CDR1 is MNHNS and CDR2 SASEGT. The junction had 7 bases not matched to a gene; V was cut back by 3 bases and J by 5 bases. DNA of the CDR3: TGTGCCAGCAGTGACGGACAGGGGACGGCGGAGACCCAGTACTTC. This codes for CASSDGQGTAETQYF.

V usage is TRBV6-2 or TRBV6-3 and J usage is TRBJ1-5, with D possibly matching TRBD1 (6 bases). V lost 1 base, J lost 0 bases, and 7 bases lay in between. From germline, CDR1 is MNHEY and CDR2 SVGEGT. This CDR3 region has 15 residues. CDR3: CASSYWTDSNQPQHF. The CDR3 nucleotides are TGTGCCAGCAGTTACTGGACAGATAGCAATCAGCCCCAGCATTTT.

The chain links TRBV2 to TRBJ2-7; D is undetermined. Germline CDR1 reads SNHLY; CDR2 reads FYNNEI. The CDR3 spans 10 residues. Trimming shortened V by 4 bases and J by 9 bases, and 7 bases separated the two germline ends. The CDR3 is CASSVQAQYF. The CDR3, as DNA: TGTGCCAGCAGTGTCCAGGCGCAGTACTTC.

The V gene is TRBV2, the J gene TRBJ1-1; possible D gene TRBD1, 6 bases. CDR3 length: 17 amino acids. V gave up 9 bases and J gave up 0 bases, with 23 bases separating them. Germline values: CDR1 SNHLY, CDR2 FYNNEI. CDR3 nucleotide sequence: TGTGCCAGTATCCCGCCGGCTTTCACAGGGATGAACACTGAAGCTTTCTTT. Protein product: CASIPPAFTGMNTEAFF.

In nucleotides, the CDR3 is TGTGCCAGCAGCTTGGATTCAGGGGGAGGCACTGAAGCTTTCTTT. It is translated as CASSLDSGGGTEAFF. This chain joins TRBV5-6 and TRBJ1-1; the match to TRBD1 covers 7 bases. The CDR3 length is 15 residues. Germline lookup yields CDR1 SGHDT and CDR2 YYEEEE. The V segment lost 0 bases and the J segment 4 bases; nucleotides outside the gene matches: 6.

This clone was found a few times. The chain is built from TRBV4-2 and TRBJ1-3; no clear D. Looked up from germline, CDR1 is LGHNA and CDR2 is YNFKEQ. The CDR3 length is 15 residues. With 1 base removed from V and 2 bases from J, the gap between germline ends came to 9 bases. CDR3 amino acids: CASSQADTAGNTIYF. CDR3 coding DNA: TGTGCCAGCAGCCAAGCTGACACAGCTGGAAACACCATATATTTT.

The V gene is TRBV5-8, the J gene TRBJ1-3; D is unclear. Trimming stripped 2 bases from V and 0 bases from J, with 15 bases between. Germline CDR1 reads SGHTS; CDR2 reads YDEGEE. This CDR3 comprises 17 residues. CDR3 coding DNA: TGTGCCAGCAGCTTCTTGGGCGTACTAGACTCTGGAAACACCATATATTTT. This gives the protein CASSFLGVLDSGNTIYF.

This chain links TRBV5-1 with TRBJ1-1; 8 bases match TRBD1. V dropped 0 bases and J dropped 6; count of bases not matched to a gene: 7. The CDR3 covers 15 residues. CDR1 and CDR2 from the germline V gene are SGHRS and YFSETQ. CDR3 sequence: CASSLDARGPAEAFF. The CDR3 nucleotides read TGCGCCAGCAGCTTGGACGCCAGGGGGCCGGCTGAAGCTTTCTTT.

V usage is TRBV19 and J usage is TRBJ2-2, with D perhaps TRBD1 (6 bases). V lost 7 bases to trimming and J lost 6 bases, with 21 bases between them. CDR3 size: 16 residues. Germline assignment: CDR1 LNHDA and CDR2 SQIVND (reference sequence). As DNA, the CDR3 is TGTGCCAGTAAGAGAACAGGGTCGGGTAACGCCGGGGAGCTGTTTTTT. The encoded protein is CASKRTGSGNAGELFF.

The genes are TRBV5-8 and TRBJ1-4; 10 bases fit TRBD1. Germline loops: CDR1 SGHTS, CDR2 YDEGEE. V lost 4 bases and J lost 4; bases outside the gene matches: 7. The CDR3 loop spans 16 amino acids. CDR3 region: CASSRGTGELNEKLFF. CDR3 sequence (DNA): TGTGCCAGCAGCAGAGGGACAGGGGAACTTAATGAAAAACTGTTTTTT.

The rearrangement uses TRBV7-4 and TRBJ1-2, with a weak D call TRBD1 (6 bases). Trimming removed 2 bases at V and 4 bases at J, with 17 bases between. CDR3 length equals 16 residues. Germline V gives CDR1 SGHVT, CDR2 SQSDAQ. For the CDR3, the DNA is TGTGCCAGCAGCTTACTTACAGGGCAACTCGCCTATGGCTACACCTTC. It encodes CASSLLTGQLAYGYTF.

The CDR3 nucleotides read TGTGCCAGTAGTGGTGGGACAGTGTTTAACTATGGCTACACCTTC. Translated: CASSGGTVFNYGYTF. This sequence joins TRBV19 and TRBJ1-2, with 7 bases that match TRBD1. The CDR3 is 15 amino acids. Looked up from germline, CDR1 is LNHDA and CDR2 is SQIVND (reference sequence). Trimming at V came to 5 bases and at J to 1 base, leaving 7 bases not matched to a gene.

The V and J genes are TRBV5-1 and TRBJ1-1, with TRBD1 matching 7 bases. Looked up from germline, CDR1 is SGHRS and CDR2 is YFSETQ. Trimming at V came to 1 base and at J to 5 bases, leaving 11 bases not matched to a gene. CDR3 length: 16 residues. DNA of the CDR3: TGCGCCAGCAGCTTGCATAACGAGGGGGCGCAAACTGAAGCTTTCTTT. Protein sequence: CASSLHNEGAQTEAFF.

The J gene is TRBJ1-1, the V gene TRBV10-1; 9 bases are shared with TRBD1. This CDR3 contains 14 residues. V gave up 4 bases and J gave up 6 bases; unmatched junction bases: 6. Germline V gene data show CDR1 as WNHNN and CDR2 as SYGVQD (reference sequence). CDR3 loop: CASSGDREGAEAFF. The CDR3 coding sequence is TGCGCCAGCAGTGGGGACAGGGAAGGCGCTGAAGCTTTCTTT.